A selection of T cell receptor beta chains follows, all from one sample in a study of cytomegalovirus exposure and HLA in healthy donors. Using immunoSEQ multiplex PCR, the repertoire was profiled, and TCRdb retains in-frame clones only, with some absent. The sample has some 290,000 clones; roughly 87% are singletons. Sequencing used PBMCs. These receptors came from a man aged 25 to 40 in good health and CMV-seronegative. CDR3s include the opening cysteine and the closing phenylalanine or tryptophan. Each record gives: clone size, V gene, J gene, D gene, CDR3 DNA, CDR3 protein. The D gene is left open where the match is weak. A row's size may be missing; if present it is once, few, many or a size class.

size: -
V: TRBV6-5
J: TRBJ2-1
D: TRBD1
DNA: TGTGCCAGCAGTTACTCGTACAGGGGCCGGCATGAGCAGTTCTTC
CDR3: CASSYSYRGRHEQFF

size: -
V: TRBV15
J: TRBJ2-4
D: -
DNA: TGTGCCACCAGTGTATCAGGGGAAATGAACATTCAGTACTTC
CDR3: CATSVSGEMNIQYF

size: -
V: TRBV14
J: TRBJ2-7
D: -
DNA: TGTGCCAGCAGCCAAGATCCCGTATACGAGCAGTACTTC
CDR3: CASSQDPVYEQYF

size: -
V: TRBV4-3
J: TRBJ2-6
D: TRBD1
DNA: TGCGCCAGCAGCCCACAACCCGGGACAGGGAACTCTGGGGCCAACGTCCTGACTTTC
CDR3: CASSPQPGTGNSGANVLTF

size: -
V: TRBV29-1
J: TRBJ2-7
D: TRBD2
DNA: TGCAGCGTTGAAGGGAGGGGCGGGACTACGGACTACGAGCAGTACTTC
CDR3: CSVEGRGGTTDYEQYF

size: -
V: TRBV4-1
J: TRBJ1-5
D: -
DNA: TGCGCCAGCAGCCAAAATAACCGGGTCCCCAATCAGCCCCAGCATTTT
CDR3: CASSQNNRVPNQPQHF

size: -
V: TRBV4-1
J: TRBJ1-1
D: TRBD1
DNA: TGCGCCAGCAGCCAAGAGGTCGGACAGGTGAACACTGAAGCTTTCTTT
CDR3: CASSQEVGQVNTEAFF

size: -
V: TRBV6-5
J: TRBJ1-2
D: TRBD1
DNA: TGTGCCAGCAGTTCAGACAGGGGGCACCAGGGGGGCTACACCTTC
CDR3: CASSSDRGHQGGYTF

size: -
V: TRBV5-1
J: TRBJ2-2
D: TRBD1
DNA: TGCGCCAGCAGCTCGCGGGACAGGGTTACCGGGGAGCTGTTTTTT
CDR3: CASSSRDRVTGELFF

size: -
V: TRBV19
J: TRBJ1-1
D: -
DNA: TGTGCCAGTAGTATCACCCGGAGAGCTGAAGCTTTCTTT
CDR3: CASSITRRAEAFF

size: -
V: TRBV29-1
J: TRBJ1-2
D: TRBD1
DNA: TGCAGCGTTGGAGACAGGGGAAATGGCTACACCTTC
CDR3: CSVGDRGNGYTF

size: -
V: TRBV9
J: TRBJ2-5
D: TRBD1
DNA: TGTGCCAGCAGCGGACAGGGCGAGACCCAGTACTTC
CDR3: CASSGQGETQYF

size: -
V: TRBV11-3
J: TRBJ2-3
D: TRBD2
DNA: TGTGCCAGCAGCCCTAGTGCGTCGCGGGGGGGCCGAGATACGCAGTATTTT
CDR3: CASSPSASRGGRDTQYF

size: -
V: TRBV10-1
J: TRBJ1-6
D: TRBD1
DNA: TGCGCCAGCAGGGACAGGGGCTATAATTCACCCCTCCACTTT
CDR3: CASRDRGYNSPLHF

size: -
V: TRBV27
J: TRBJ1-6
D: TRBD1
DNA: TGTGCCAGCAGGATAAGGGGGCTGAATTCACCCCTCCACTTT
CDR3: CASRIRGLNSPLHF

size: -
V: TRBV6-5
J: TRBJ1-6
D: TRBD1
DNA: TGTGCCAGCGGAATCCGGGACAGCCTATATTCACCCCTCCACTTT
CDR3: CASGIRDSLYSPLHF

size: -
V: TRBV4-2
J: TRBJ2-1
D: -
DNA: TGTGCCAGCAGCCAAGATACGGGTGGGGGCCCCTTACACAATGAGCAGTTCTTC
CDR3: CASSQDTGGGPLHNEQFF

size: -
V: TRBV4-1
J: TRBJ1-1
D: -
DNA: TGCGCCAGCAGCCAAGATCGGTCCTCCACTGAAGCTTTCTTT
CDR3: CASSQDRSSTEAFF

size: -
V: TRBV28
J: TRBJ2-5
D: TRBD2
DNA: TGTGCCATCGGGGGGGGAAGGGAGACCCAGTACTTC
CDR3: CAIGGGRETQYF

size: once
V: TRBV4-1
J: TRBJ2-1
D: TRBD2
DNA: TGCGCCAGCAGCCAAGATCGGGGGGACAATGAGCAGTTCTTC
CDR3: CASSQDRGDNEQFF

size: -
V: TRBV9
J: TRBJ2-3
D: -
DNA: TGTGCCAGCAATACAGGTATCACAGATACGCAGTATTTT
CDR3: CASNTGITDTQYF

size: -
V: TRBV6-1
J: TRBJ1-1
D: -
DNA: TGTGCCAGCAGTGACTCGGAGGCCGCCGCTTTCTTT
CDR3: CASSDSEAAAFF

size: -
V: TRBV29-1
J: TRBJ2-3
D: TRBD2
DNA: TGCAGCGGTCATAGCGGGGTTGCAGATACGCAGTATTTT
CDR3: CSGHSGVADTQYF

size: -
V: TRBV27
J: TRBJ1-5
D: -
DNA: TGTGCCAGCAGTTTAGGCCCGAATCAGCCCCAGCATTTT
CDR3: CASSLGPNQPQHF